What follows describes a single T cell receptor (beta chain). This sample stems from a study of blood T cell repertoires in COVID-19. Overall study: Samples came from the United States, Italy and Spain, spanning acute and convalescent COVID-19. T cells, B-cell-depleted T cells, or PBMCs supplied cDNA or gDNA.

Source study methods: Estimates of nucleated cell counts were drawn from the amplification of reference gene primers. Only in-frame clones appear in the TCRdb table, and some are missing; sequencing was by immunoSEQ multiplex PCR. V and J calls and clone size follow that table, whereas D and trimming were derived from the DNA. This table has some 150,000 clones, around 83% appearing once. V lost 3 bases and J 0 bases, leaving 7 bases between the germline ends. This CDR3 spans 15 amino acids. CDR1 is SGHTS, CDR2 YDEGEE, per germline. The V call is TRBV5-8, the J call TRBJ1-6, with unresolved D. Sequenced sample: peripheral blood. The source of this sequence is a human donor with acute or convalescent COVID-19. The donor label of this sample is uncertain. In nucleotides, the CDR3 is TGTGCCAGCAGCTGGCGGAGCTCCTATAATTCACCCCTCCACTTT. Residues: CASSWRSSYNSPLHF.